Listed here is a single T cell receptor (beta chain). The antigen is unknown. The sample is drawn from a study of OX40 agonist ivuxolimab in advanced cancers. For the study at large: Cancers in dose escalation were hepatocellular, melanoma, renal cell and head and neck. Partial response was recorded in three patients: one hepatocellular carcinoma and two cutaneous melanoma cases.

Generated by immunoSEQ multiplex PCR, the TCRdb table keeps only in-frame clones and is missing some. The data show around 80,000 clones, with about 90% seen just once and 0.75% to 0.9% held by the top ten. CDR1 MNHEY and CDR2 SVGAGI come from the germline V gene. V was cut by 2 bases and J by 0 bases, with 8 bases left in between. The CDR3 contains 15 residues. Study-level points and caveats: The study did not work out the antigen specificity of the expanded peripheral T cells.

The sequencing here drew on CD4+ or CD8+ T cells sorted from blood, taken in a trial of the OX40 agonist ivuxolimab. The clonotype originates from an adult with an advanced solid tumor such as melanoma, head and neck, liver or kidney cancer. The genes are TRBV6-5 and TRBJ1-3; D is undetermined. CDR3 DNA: TGTGCCAGCAGTTACGGTAGGACCTCTGGAAACACCATATATTTT. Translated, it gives CASSYGRTSGNTIYF.